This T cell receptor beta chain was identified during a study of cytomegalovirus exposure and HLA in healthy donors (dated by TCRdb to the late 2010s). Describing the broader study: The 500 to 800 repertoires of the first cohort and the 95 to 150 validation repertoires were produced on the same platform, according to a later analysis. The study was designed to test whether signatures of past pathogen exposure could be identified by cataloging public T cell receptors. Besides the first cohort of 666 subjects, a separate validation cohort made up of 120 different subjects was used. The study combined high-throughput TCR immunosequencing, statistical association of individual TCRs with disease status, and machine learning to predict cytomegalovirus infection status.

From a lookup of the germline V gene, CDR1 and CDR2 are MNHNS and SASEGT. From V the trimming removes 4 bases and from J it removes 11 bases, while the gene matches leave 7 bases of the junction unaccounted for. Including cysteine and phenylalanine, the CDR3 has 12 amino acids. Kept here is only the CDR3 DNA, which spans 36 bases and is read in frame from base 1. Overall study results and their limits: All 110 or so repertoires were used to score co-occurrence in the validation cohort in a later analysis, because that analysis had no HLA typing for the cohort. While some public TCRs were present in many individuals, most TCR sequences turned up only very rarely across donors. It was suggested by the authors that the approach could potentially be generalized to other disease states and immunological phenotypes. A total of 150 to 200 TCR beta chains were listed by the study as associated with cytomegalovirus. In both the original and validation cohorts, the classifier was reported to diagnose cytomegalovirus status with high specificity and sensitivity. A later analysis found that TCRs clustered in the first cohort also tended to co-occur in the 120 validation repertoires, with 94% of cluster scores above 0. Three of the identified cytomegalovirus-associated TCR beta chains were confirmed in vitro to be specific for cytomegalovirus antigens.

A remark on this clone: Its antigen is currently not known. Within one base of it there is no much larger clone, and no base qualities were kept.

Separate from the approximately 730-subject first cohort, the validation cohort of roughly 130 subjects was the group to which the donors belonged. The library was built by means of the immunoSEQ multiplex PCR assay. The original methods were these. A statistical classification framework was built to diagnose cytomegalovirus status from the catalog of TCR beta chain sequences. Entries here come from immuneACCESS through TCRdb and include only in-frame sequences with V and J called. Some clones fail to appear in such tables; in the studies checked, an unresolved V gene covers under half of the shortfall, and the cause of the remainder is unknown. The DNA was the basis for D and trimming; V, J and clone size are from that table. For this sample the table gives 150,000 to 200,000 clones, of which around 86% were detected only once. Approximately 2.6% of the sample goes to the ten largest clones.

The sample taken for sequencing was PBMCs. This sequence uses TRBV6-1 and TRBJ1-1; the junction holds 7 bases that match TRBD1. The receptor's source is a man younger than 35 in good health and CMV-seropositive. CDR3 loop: CASSGNKGAAFF. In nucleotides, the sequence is TGTGCCAGCAGTGGAAATAAGGGGGCGGCTTTCTTT.